One sample yielded the 4 T cell receptor beta chains listed below, sequenced in a study of cytomegalovirus exposure and HLA in healthy donors. PCR primers comprised 60 Vbeta and 13 Jbeta primers. The protocol was immunoSEQ multiplex PCR, while the TCRdb copy is restricted to in-frame clones and leaves out a portion. The data contain 150,000 or so clones, 70% to 75% of them seen just once; the ten biggest clones take up roughly 7.2%. Sequenced material: PBMCs. Receptor source: a male donor in good health and CMV-seronegative.

The chain uses TRBV11-1 and TRBJ2-1; 8 bases agree with TRBD1. This CDR3 has 16 amino acids. Germline V gives CDR1 SGHAT, CDR2 FQDESV (reference sequence). With V trimmed by 1 base and J by 0 bases, 2 bases remained unmatched. CDR3 amino acids: CASSLGQGISYNEQFF. In DNA form, the CDR3 reads TGTGCCAGCAGCTTAGGACAGGGGATCTCCTACAATGAGCAGTTCTTC. Full variable domain (outside the CDR3, taken from reference TRBV11-1 and TRBJ2-1): EAEVAQSPRYKITEKSQAVAFWCDPISGHATLYWYRQILGQGPELLVQFQDESVVDDSQLPKDRFSAERLKGVDSTLKIQPAELGDSAMYLCASSLGQGISYNEQFFGPGTRLTVL.

The genes are TRBV7-8 and TRBJ2-7; weak D call: TRBD1 (6 bases). Deletions cut 4 bases from V and 9 bases from J, with 22 bases between. Germline V CDR1 and CDR2: SGHVS, FQNEAQ. The CDR3 loop spans 15 amino acids. CDR3: CASSYSGQSSTMQYF. CDR3 coding DNA: TGTGCCAGCAGCTATTCGGGACAAAGCTCTACGATGCAGTACTTC.

This chain links TRBV5-1 with TRBJ1-6, with D perhaps matching TRBD1 (6 bases). The CDR3 extends over 15 amino acids. Germline V gene lookup returns CDR1 SGHRS and CDR2 YFSETQ. Trimming left V 4 bases short and J 8 bases short, with 16 bases between. The CDR3: CASSLGGFKDSPLHF. The CDR3, as DNA: TGCGCCAGCAGCCTTGGGGGCTTTAAAGATTCACCCCTCCACTTT.

The J gene is TRBJ1-1, the V gene TRBV28; TRBD1 matches at 12 bases. The CDR3 has 17 residues. The trim removed 6 bases at V and 6 bases at J, leaving 14 bases unmatched. Per germline, CDR1 MDHEN and CDR2 SYDVKM. The CDR3 loop reads CASSAWPWGQGASEAFF. The CDR3 nucleotides are TGTGCCAGCAGCGCTTGGCCCTGGGGACAGGGGGCTTCTGAAGCTTTCTTT.